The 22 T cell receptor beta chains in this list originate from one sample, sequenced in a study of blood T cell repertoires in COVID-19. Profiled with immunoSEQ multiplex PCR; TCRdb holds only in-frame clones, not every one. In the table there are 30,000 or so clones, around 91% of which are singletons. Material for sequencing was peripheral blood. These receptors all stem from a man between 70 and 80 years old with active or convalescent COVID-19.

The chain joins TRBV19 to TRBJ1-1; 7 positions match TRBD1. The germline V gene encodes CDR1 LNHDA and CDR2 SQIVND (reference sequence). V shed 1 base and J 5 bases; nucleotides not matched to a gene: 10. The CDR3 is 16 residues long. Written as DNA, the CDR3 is TGTGCCAGTAGTATAGCGGCAGGGGGAGCGTGGACTGAAGCTTTCTTT. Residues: CASSIAAGGAWTEAFF.

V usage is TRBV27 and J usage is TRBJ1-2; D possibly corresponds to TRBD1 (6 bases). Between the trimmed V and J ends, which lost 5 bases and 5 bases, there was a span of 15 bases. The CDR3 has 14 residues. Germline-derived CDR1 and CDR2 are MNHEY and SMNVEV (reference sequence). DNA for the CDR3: TGTGCCAGCAGTCCACAGGGTCGGACTTATGGCTACACCTTC. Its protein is CASSPQGRTYGYTF.

The CDR3 DNA reads as TGTGCCAGCTCGGTGGAAGAGACCCAGTACTTC. This translates into CASSVEETQYF. The rearrangement joins TRBV6-5 to TRBJ2-5; D remains ambiguous. V lost 8 bases, J lost 3 bases, and 7 bases lay in between. The CDR3 sequence is 11 residues long. Per germline, CDR1 MNHEY and CDR2 SVGAGI.

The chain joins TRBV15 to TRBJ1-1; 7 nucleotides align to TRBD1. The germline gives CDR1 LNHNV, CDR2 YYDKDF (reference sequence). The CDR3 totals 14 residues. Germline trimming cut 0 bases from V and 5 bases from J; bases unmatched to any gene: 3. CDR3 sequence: CATSRDSRGTEAFF. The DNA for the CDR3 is TGTGCCACCAGCAGAGATTCCAGGGGGACTGAAGCTTTCTTT.

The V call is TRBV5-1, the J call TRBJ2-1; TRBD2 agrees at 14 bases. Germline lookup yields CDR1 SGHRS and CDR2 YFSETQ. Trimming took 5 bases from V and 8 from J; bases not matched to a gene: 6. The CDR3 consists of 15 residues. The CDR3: CASSSGTSGRHEQFF. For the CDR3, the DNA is TGCGCCAGCAGTTCCGGGACTAGCGGGAGACATGAGCAGTTCTTC.

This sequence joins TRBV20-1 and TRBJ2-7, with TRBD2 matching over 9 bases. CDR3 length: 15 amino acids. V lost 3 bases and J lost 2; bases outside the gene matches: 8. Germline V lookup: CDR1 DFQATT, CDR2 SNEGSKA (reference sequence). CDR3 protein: CSASRPSGTAYEQYF. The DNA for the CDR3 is TGCAGTGCTAGTCGCCCTAGCGGGACCGCCTACGAGCAGTACTTC.

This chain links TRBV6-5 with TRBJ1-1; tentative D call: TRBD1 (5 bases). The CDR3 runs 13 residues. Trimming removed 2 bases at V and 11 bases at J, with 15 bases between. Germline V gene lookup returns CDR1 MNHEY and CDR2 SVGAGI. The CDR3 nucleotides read TGTGCCAGCAGTTACGGGGCAGGGCCCCTGGCTTTCTTT. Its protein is CASSYGAGPLAFF.

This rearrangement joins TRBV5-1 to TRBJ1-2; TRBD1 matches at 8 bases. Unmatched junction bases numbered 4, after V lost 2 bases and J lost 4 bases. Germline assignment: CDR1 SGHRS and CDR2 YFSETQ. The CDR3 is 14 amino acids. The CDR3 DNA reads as TGCGCCAGCAGCTTACAGGGGGGCACCTATGGCTACACCTTC. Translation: CASSLQGGTYGYTF.

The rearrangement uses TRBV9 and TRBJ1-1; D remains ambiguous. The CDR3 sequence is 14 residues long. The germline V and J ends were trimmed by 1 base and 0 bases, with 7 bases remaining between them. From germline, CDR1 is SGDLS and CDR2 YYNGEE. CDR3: CASSVHFLNTEAFF. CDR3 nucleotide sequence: TGTGCCAGCAGCGTACATTTTTTGAACACTGAAGCTTTCTTT.

CDR3 region: CTSSQDPGAGYTF. DNA of the CDR3: TGCACCAGCAGCCAAGATCCTGGTGCGGGCTACACCTTC. The chain carries TRBV1 and TRBJ1-2. TRBV1 is shown as a pseudogene. The CDR3 sequence is 13 residues long.

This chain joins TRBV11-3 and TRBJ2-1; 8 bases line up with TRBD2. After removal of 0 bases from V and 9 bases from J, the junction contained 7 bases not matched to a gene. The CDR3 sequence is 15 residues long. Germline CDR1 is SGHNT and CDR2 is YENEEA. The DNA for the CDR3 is TGTGCCAGCAGCTTAGAAAGCGGGAGTTGGGGTGAGCAGTTCTTC. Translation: CASSLESGSWGEQFF.

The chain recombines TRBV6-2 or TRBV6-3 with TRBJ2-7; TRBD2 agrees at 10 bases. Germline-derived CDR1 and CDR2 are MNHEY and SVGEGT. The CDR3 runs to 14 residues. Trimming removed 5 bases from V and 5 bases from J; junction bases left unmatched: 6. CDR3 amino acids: CASSLRTSGDEQYF. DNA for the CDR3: TGTGCCAGCAGTCTCCGGACTAGCGGTGACGAGCAGTACTTC.

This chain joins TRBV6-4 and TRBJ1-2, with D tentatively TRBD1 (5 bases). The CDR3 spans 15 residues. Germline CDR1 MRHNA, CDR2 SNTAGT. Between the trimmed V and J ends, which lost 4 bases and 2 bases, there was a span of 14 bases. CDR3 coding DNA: TGTGCCAGCAGTGCCCAAGGGGAGGCGAACTATGGCTACACCTTC. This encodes CASSAQGEANYGYTF.

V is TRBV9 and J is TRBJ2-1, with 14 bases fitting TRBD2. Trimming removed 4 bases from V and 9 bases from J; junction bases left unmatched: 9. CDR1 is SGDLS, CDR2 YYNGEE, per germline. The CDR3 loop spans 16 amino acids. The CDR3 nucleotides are TGTGCCAGCAGCACCGAGGGGACTAGCGGGAGAAGTGAGCAGTTCTTC. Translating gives CASSTEGTSGRSEQFF.

CDR3 nucleotide sequence: TGCGCCAGCAGCTTAGGACAGGGCAGGGACGAGCAGTACTTC. Protein product: CASSLGQGRDEQYF. V is TRBV5-1 and J is TRBJ2-7; the match to TRBD1 covers 8 bases. There are 14 residues in the CDR3. V gave up 2 bases and J gave up 5 bases; unmatched junction bases: 6. Germline CDR1 and CDR2: SGHRS and YFSETQ. Based on the CDR3 plus reference TRBV5-1 and TRBJ2-7, the full variable domain is KAGVTQTPRYLIKTRGQQVTLSCSPISGHRSVSWYQQTPGQGLQFLFEYFSETQRNKGNFPGRFSGRQFSNSRSEMNVSTLELGDSALYLCASSLGQGRDEQYFGPGTRLTVT.

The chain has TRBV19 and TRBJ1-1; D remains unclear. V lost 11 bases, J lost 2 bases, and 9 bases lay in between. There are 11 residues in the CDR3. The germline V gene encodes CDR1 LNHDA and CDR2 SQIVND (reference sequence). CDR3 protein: CASGRNTEAFF. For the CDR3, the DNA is TGTGCCTCCGGTCGTAACACTGAAGCTTTCTTT.

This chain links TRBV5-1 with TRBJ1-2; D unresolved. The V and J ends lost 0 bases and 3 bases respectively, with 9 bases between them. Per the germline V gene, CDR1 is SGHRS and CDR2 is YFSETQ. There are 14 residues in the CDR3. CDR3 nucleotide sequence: TGCGCCAGCAGCTTGGTTGGGGAGCACTATGGCTACACCTTC. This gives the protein CASSLVGEHYGYTF.

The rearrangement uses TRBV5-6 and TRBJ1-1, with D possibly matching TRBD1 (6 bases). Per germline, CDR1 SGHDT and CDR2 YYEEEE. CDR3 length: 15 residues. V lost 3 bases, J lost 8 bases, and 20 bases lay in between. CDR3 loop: CASSSTQGNRAEAFF. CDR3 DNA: TGTGCCAGCAGCTCAACACAGGGAAATCGAGCCGAAGCTTTCTTT.

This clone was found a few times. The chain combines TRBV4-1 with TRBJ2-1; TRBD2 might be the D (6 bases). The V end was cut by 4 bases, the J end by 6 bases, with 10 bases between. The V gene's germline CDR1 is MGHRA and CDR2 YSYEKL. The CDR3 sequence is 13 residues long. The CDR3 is CASSPLAGNEQFF. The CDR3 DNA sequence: TGCGCCAGCAGCCCACTAGCAGGCAATGAGCAGTTCTTC.

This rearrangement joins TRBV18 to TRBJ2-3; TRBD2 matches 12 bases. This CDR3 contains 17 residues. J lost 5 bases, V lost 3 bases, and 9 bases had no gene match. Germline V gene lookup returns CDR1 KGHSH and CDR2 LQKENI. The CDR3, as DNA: TGTGCCAGCTCACCTCTAGCGGGGGGGCCAATAGTAGATACGCAGTATTTT. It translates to CASSPLAGGPIVDTQYF.

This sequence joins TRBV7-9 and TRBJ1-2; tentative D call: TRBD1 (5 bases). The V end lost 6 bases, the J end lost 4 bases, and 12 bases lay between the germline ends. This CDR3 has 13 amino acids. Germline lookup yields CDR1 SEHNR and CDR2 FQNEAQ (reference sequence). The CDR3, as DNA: TGTGCCAGCAGTAAAAGGGGCCTCTATGGCTACACCTTC. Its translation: CASSKRGLYGYTF. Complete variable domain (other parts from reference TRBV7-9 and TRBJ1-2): DTGVSQNPRHKITKRGQNVTFRCDPISEHNRLYWYRQTLGQGPEFLTYFQNEAQLEKSRLLSDRFSAERPKGSFSTLEIQRTEQGDSAMYLCASSKRGLYGYTFGSGTRLTVV.

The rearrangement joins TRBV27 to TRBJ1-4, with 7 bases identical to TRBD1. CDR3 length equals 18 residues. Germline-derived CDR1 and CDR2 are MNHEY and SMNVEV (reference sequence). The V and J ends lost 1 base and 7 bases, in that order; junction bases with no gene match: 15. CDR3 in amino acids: CASSLFTGAGGGIEKLFF. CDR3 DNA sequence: TGTGCCAGCAGTTTATTCACAGGGGCGGGAGGAGGAATTGAAAAACTGTTTTTT.